The 21 T cell receptor beta chains presented below share a single source sample, sequenced in a study of tissue T cells after allogeneic stem cell transplantation. Measured with immunoSEQ multiplex PCR; TCRdb has only the in-frame clones, and not every one. Of roughly 6,100 clones in the sample, about 74% were seen once. Here the sequenced sample was tissue from the rectum, taken at autopsy. The receptors originated from a woman aged 18 to 55 with breast cancer.

The CDR3 bases are TGTGCTAGTGGTTTGGGAGGGAGTGCCATATATTTT. This sequence encodes CASGLGGSAIYF. The chain joins TRBV12-5 to TRBJ1-3; no firm D call. There are 12 residues in the CDR3. CDR1 is LGHNT and CDR2 is FRNRAP in the germline V gene. V lost 1 base and J lost 11, with 9 bases in between.

This clone came up a few times. The chain uses TRBV10-3 and TRBJ2-7; D is ambiguous. CDR3 length equals 13 residues. Looked up from germline, CDR1 is ENHRY and CDR2 is SYGVKD. V was pared by 1 base and J by 2 bases, with 6 bases between. CDR3 residues: CAISEYQTYEQYF. CDR3 nucleotides: TGTGCCATCAGTGAGTATCAGACCTACGAGCAGTACTTC.

The rearrangement uses TRBV5-1 and TRBJ2-2; no clear D gene. The CDR3 length is 14 residues. V was pared by 0 bases and J by 5 bases, with 8 bases between. Germline lookup yields CDR1 SGHRS and CDR2 YFSETQ. CDR3 loop: CASSLGGTTGELFF. Written as DNA, the CDR3 is TGCGCCAGCAGCTTGGGCGGAACAACCGGGGAGCTGTTTTTT.

V usage is TRBV7-8 and J usage is TRBJ2-3; a weak D match, TRBD1 (5 bases). Trimming shortened V by 5 bases and J by 1 base, and 16 bases separated the two germline ends. This CDR3 is built from 16 residues. Germline V gives CDR1 SGHVS, CDR2 FQNEAQ. For the CDR3, the DNA is TGTGCCAGCAGCCTCCAGACCAGGGTCCGCACAGATACGCAGTATTTT. Translated: CASSLQTRVRTDTQYF.

The chain employs TRBV19 and TRBJ2-7; D may match TRBD1 or TRBD2 (5 bases each). Germline CDR1 reads LNHDA; CDR2 reads SQIVND (reference sequence). This CDR3 comprises 15 residues. Trimming took off 2 bases at V and 3 bases at J, with 14 bases between the two ends. CDR3 residues: CASSISRDGIYEQYF. The DNA for the CDR3 is TGTGCCAGTAGTATAAGTCGGGACGGTATCTACGAGCAGTACTTC.

The genes are TRBV7-2 and TRBJ1-1; D remains ambiguous. Germline lookup yields CDR1 SGHTA and CDR2 FQGNSA. V dropped 1 base and J dropped 5 bases, with 14 bases sitting between them. The CDR3 sequence is 15 residues long. CDR3: CASSLVDRGGTEAFF. The CDR3 region has the DNA TGTGCCAGCAGCTTAGTTGACCGAGGAGGAACTGAAGCTTTCTTT. Full variable domain (remainder filled in from reference TRBV7-2 and TRBJ1-1): GAGVSQSPSNKVTEKGKDVELRCDPISGHTALYWYRQSLGQGLEFLIYFQGNSAPDKSGLPSDRFSAERTGGSVSTLTIQRTQQEDSAVYLCASSLVDRGGTEAFFGQGTRLTVV.

V usage is TRBV28 and J usage is TRBJ1-5, with D hard to call. Germline V gives CDR1 MDHEN, CDR2 SYDVKM. V was shortened by 3 bases and J by 4 bases, with 13 bases between the two germline ends. This CDR3 is built from 15 residues. This chain's CDR3 is CASSLESVGNQPQHF. The CDR3 nucleotides read TGTGCCAGCAGTTTGGAGTCGGTGGGGAATCAGCCCCAGCATTTT. The whole variable domain, remainder taken from reference TRBV28 and TRBJ1-5, is DVKVTQSSRYLVKRTGEKVFLECVQDMDHENMFWYRQDPGLGLRLIYFSYDVKMKEKGDIPEGYSVSREKKERFSLILESASTNQTSMYLCASSLESVGNQPQHFGDGTRLSIL.

This chain joins TRBV7-9 and TRBJ2-7; TRBD1 is a possible D gene (6 bases). This CDR3 has 14 amino acids. Looked up from germline, CDR1 is SEHNR and CDR2 is FQNEAQ (reference sequence). V lost 3 bases and J lost 2, with 11 bases in between. CDR3 sequence (DNA): TGTGCCAGCAGCTTGGGACAACTAACCTACGAGCAGTACTTC. Protein: CASSLGQLTYEQYF.

Note on this clone: The same CDR3 can be traced to other DNA sequences in this sample. The gene calls are TRBV9 and TRBJ2-5, with TRBD2 identical over 7 bases. The CDR3 runs 14 residues. Germline CDR1 SGDLS, CDR2 YYNGEE. V dropped 2 bases and J dropped 5; count of bases not matched to a gene: 6. The DNA for the CDR3 is TGTGCCAGCAGCGTGGCGGGAGAAGGGGAGACCCAGTACTTC. Its translation is CASSVAGEGETQYF.

V is TRBV10-3 and J is TRBJ2-7; 10 bases are a match to TRBD2. Per germline, CDR1 ENHRY and CDR2 SYGVKD. This CDR3 is built from 14 residues. V was clipped by 2 bases and J by 4 bases; unmatched bases: 2. The CDR3 spells CAISEGLADYEQYF. The DNA of the CDR3 is TGTGCCATCAGTGAGGGACTAGCGGATTACGAGCAGTACTTC.

The chain combines TRBV18 with TRBJ2-7; D might be TRBD2 (6 bases). The CDR3 is 14 amino acids. V was shortened by 2 bases and J by 4 bases, with 12 bases between the two germline ends. Germline lookup yields CDR1 KGHSH and CDR2 LQKENI. The CDR3 sequence: CASSPEGGPYEQYF. The CDR3 DNA reads TGTGCCAGCTCACCAGAGGGAGGACCTTACGAGCAGTACTTC.

This clone was detected only once. The rearrangement joins TRBV3-1 (or the pseudogene TRBV3-2) to TRBJ2-7, with 10 bases lining up with TRBD2. CDR3 length equals 15 residues. Looked up from germline, CDR1 is LGHDT and CDR2 is YNNKEL (reference sequence). V lost 0 bases and J lost 3; bases outside the gene matches: 2. For the CDR3, the DNA is TGTGCCAGCAGCCAAGATTCTAGCGGGGGCTACGAGCAGTACTTC. This codes for CASSQDSSGGYEQYF.

The chain is built from TRBV19 and TRBJ1-1; a weak D match, TRBD1 (5 bases). Germline values: CDR1 LNHDA, CDR2 SQIVND (reference sequence). Deletions cut 6 bases from V and 0 bases from J, with 8 bases between. The CDR3 sequence is 13 residues long. CDR3 protein: CASSDRLNTEAFF. Here the CDR3 DNA reads TGTGCCAGTAGCGACAGATTGAACACTGAAGCTTTCTTT.

V usage is TRBV25-1 and J usage is TRBJ2-7; 9 nucleotides agree with TRBD2. Germline V gives CDR1 MGHDK, CDR2 SYGVNS. V shed 2 bases, J shed 2 bases, and the junction held 4 bases outside the gene matches. The CDR3 sequence is 15 residues long. The DNA of the CDR3 is TGTGCCAGCAGTGAAAATAGCGGGGGTCCCTACGAGCAGTACTTC. This encodes CASSENSGGPYEQYF.

V usage is TRBV6-5 and J usage is TRBJ2-1; D is uncertain. V was pared by 7 bases and J by 8 bases, with 9 bases between. This CDR3 is 11 amino acids long. Germline V gene data show CDR1 as MNHEY and CDR2 as SVGAGI. The CDR3 nucleotides read TGTGCCAGCACTGGCTGGGATGAGCAGTTCTTC. It specifies CASTGWDEQFF.

V and J are TRBV19 and TRBJ2-3, with a possible D match to TRBD2 (5 bases). The V and J ends lost 1 base and 5 bases respectively, with 16 bases between them. CDR1 is LNHDA, CDR2 SQIVND, per germline (reference sequence). This CDR3 region has 16 residues. The CDR3 spells CASSIVHRPEGDTQYF. The CDR3 coding sequence is TGTGCCAGTAGTATAGTGCATAGGCCTGAGGGAGATACGCAGTATTTT.

The chain carries TRBV5-4 and TRBJ2-5; the match to TRBD2 covers 7 bases. With 3 bases clipped from V and 3 bases from J, the junction kept 8 bases outside the gene matches. CDR1 SGHNT and CDR2 YYREEE come from the germline V gene (reference sequence). CDR3 length: 15 residues. The CDR3 DNA sequence: TGTGCCAGCAGCTGGAACGGACTAGTTAAAGAGACCCAGTACTTC. It encodes CASSWNGLVKETQYF.

This clone came up a few times. This chain connects TRBV7-9 to TRBJ2-1, with 9 bases that match TRBD2. Losses at the gene ends were 3 bases for V and 6 bases for J; bases not matched to a gene: 3. CDR3 length: 14 amino acids. From germline, CDR1 is SEHNR and CDR2 FQNEAQ (reference sequence). In DNA form, the CDR3 reads TGTGCCAGCAGCTTGGGACTAGCCTCCAATGAGCAGTTCTTC. It specifies CASSLGLASNEQFF. Based on the CDR3 plus reference TRBV7-9 and TRBJ2-1, the full variable domain is DTGVSQNPRHKITKRGQNVTFRCDPISEHNRLYWYRQTLGQGPEFLTYFQNEAQLEKSRLLSDRFSAERPKGSFSTLEIQRTEQGDSAMYLCASSLGLASNEQFFGPGTRLTVL.

This clone was seen more than once but under ten times. This CDR3 is also generated by other DNA sequences in the sample. The chain combines TRBV30 with TRBJ1-1; the D is unclear. The CDR3 covers 11 residues. Trimming stripped 4 bases from V and 4 bases from J, with 7 bases between. CDR1 GTSNPN and CDR2 SVGIG come from the germline V gene (reference sequence). CDR3 DNA sequence: TGTGCCTGGATTAGGCGCACTGAAGCTTTCTTT. Its protein product is CAWIRRTEAFF.

This clone was observed a few times. The genes are TRBV5-4 and TRBJ1-1, with D tentatively TRBD1 (6 bases). The germline V gene encodes CDR1 SGHNT and CDR2 YYREEE (reference sequence). V lost 4 bases, J lost 4 bases, and 14 bases lay in between. The CDR3 is 14 amino acids. In nucleotides, the CDR3 is TGTGCCAGCAGCCCCCGGACAGCATCCACTGAAGCTTTCTTT. Its protein is CASSPRTASTEAFF.

A few counts support this clone. DNA for the CDR3: TGTGCCAGCAGTGAAAAAGAGGGACAGGGCAATGAAAAACTGTTTTTT. This codes for CASSEKEGQGNEKLFF. The V call is TRBV6-1, the J call TRBJ1-4; the match to TRBD1 covers 9 bases. This CDR3 comprises 16 residues. Germline V gene lookup returns CDR1 MNHNS and CDR2 SASEGT. J was trimmed by 5 bases and V by 2 bases; bases with no gene match: 6.